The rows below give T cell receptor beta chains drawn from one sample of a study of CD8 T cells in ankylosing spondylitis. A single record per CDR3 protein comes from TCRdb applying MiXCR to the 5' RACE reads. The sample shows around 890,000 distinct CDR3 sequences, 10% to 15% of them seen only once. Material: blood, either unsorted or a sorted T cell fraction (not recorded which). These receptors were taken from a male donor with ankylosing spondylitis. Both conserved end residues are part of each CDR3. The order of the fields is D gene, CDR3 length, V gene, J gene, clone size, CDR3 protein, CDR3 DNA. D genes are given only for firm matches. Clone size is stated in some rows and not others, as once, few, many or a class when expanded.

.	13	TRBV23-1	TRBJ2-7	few	CASSPGPAREQYF	TGCGCCAGCAGTCCGGGGCCCGCAAGGGAGCAGTACTTC
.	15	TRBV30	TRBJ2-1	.	CAWSADLAGYNEQFF	TGTGCCTGGAGTGCCGACTTGGCGGGGTACAATGAGCAGTTCTTC
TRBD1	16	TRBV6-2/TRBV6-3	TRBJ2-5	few	CASSYEAGTGQETQYF	TGTGCCAGCAGTTATGAGGCCGGGACAGGTCAGGAGACCCAGTACTTC
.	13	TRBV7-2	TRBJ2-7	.	CASSLRAGAEQYF	TGTGCCAGCAGCTTAAGGGCCGGGGCCGAGCAGTACTTC
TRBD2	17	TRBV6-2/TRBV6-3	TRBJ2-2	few	CASTKSVAGGHTGELFF	TGTGCCAGCACCAAGTCGGTAGCGGGAGGTCATACCGGGGAGCTGTTTTTT
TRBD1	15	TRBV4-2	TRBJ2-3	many	CASSQDGQGADTQYF	TGTGCCAGCAGCCAAGATGGACAGGGGGCAGATACGCAGTATTTT
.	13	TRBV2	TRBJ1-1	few	CASNDRTITEAFF	TGTGCCAGCAATGACAGGACGATAACTGAAGCTTTCTTT
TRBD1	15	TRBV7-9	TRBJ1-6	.	CASSMRQGLTSPLHF	TGTGCCAGCAGCATGCGACAGGGACTTACTTCACCCCTCCACTTT
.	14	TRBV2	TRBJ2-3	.	CASSDRRAPDTQYF	TGTGCCAGCAGTGACAGGAGGGCCCCAGATACGCAGTATTTT
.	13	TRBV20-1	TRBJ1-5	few	CSARYGSNQPQHF	TGCAGTGCTAGATATGGTAGCAATCAGCCCCAGCATTTT
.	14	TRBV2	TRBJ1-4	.	CASAAGDGNEKLFF	TGTGCCTCTGCGGCGGGGGATGGTAATGAAAAACTGTTTTTT
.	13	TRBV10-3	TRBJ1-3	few	CAISLDSSGTIYF	TGTGCCATCAGCCTTGACTCTTCAGGCACCATATATTTT
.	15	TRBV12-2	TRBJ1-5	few	CASRFKGVGNQPQHF	TGTGCAAGTCGCTTTAAGGGTGTGGGCAATCAGCCCCAGCATTTT
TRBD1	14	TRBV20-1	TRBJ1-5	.	CSASPGGVNQPQHF	TGCAGTGCTAGTCCAGGGGGAGTAAATCAGCCCCAGCATTTT
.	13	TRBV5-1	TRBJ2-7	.	CAGSLAGSIEQYF	TGCGCCGGCAGCTTGGCAGGGTCTATCGAGCAGTACTTC
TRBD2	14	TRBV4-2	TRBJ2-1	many	CASSLGTSMDEQFF	TGTGCCAGCAGCCTCGGGACTAGCATGGATGAGCAGTTCTTC
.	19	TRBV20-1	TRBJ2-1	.	CSARRAGEPLVSYYNEQFF	TGCAGTGCTAGGAGGGCAGGGGAGCCCCTGGTAAGCTACTACAATGAGCAGTTCTTC
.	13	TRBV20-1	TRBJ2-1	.	CSARDRAWDEQFF	TGCAGTGCTAGAGACAGGGCTTGGGATGAGCAGTTCTTC
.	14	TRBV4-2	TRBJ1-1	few	CASSQGQGDTEAFF	TGTGCCAGCAGCCAAGGGCAGGGAGACACTGAAGCTTTCTTT
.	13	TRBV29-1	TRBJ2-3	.	CSVEVNLRHTQYF	TGCAGCGTTGAAGTGAACCTGAGGCATACGCAGTATTTT
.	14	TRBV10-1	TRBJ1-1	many	CASSESGDGTEAFF	TGCGCCAGCAGTGAGTCTGGTGACGGGACTGAAGCTTTCTTT
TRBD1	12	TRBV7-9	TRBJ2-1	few	CATRGLLNEQFF	TGTGCCACTAGGGGGCTTTTGAATGAGCAGTTCTTC
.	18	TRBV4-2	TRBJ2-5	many	CASSPLTRAALVGETQYF	TGTGCCAGCAGCCCACTGACACGTGCGGCTTTGGTGGGAGAGACCCAGTACTTC
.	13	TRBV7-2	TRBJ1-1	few	CASSLRQATEAFF	TGTGCCAGCAGTTTAAGGCAGGCCACTGAAGCTTTCTTT
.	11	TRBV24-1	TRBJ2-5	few	CATSDGLTQYF	TGTGCCACCAGTGATGGGCTTACCCAGTACTTC
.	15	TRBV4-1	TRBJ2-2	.	CASSLGSLNTGELFF	TGCGCCAGCAGCCTAGGGAGTTTGAACACCGGGGAGCTGTTTTTT
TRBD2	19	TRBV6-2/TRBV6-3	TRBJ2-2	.	CASSCPLAGERANTGELFF	TGTGCCAGCAGTTGCCCGCTAGCGGGAGAACGAGCGAACACCGGGGAGCTGTTTTTT
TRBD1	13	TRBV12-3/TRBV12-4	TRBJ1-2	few	CASSRDRLHGYTF	TGTGCCAGCAGTCGGGACAGGCTCCATGGCTACACCTTC
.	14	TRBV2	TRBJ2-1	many	CASSGHLRGGEQFF	TGTGCCAGCAGTGGGCATTTGCGAGGTGGTGAGCAGTTCTTC
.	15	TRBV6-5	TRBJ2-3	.	CASSYTGWSTDTQYF	TGTGCCAGCAGTTATACAGGATGGAGCACAGATACGCAGTATTTT
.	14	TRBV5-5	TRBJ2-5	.	CASSFRDIWVTQYF	TGTGCCAGCAGCTTTCGGGACATATGGGTGACCCAGTACTTC
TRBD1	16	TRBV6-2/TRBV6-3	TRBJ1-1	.	CASSSRDRGWVTEAFF	TGTGCCAGCAGTTCGCGGGACAGGGGATGGGTGACTGAAGCTTTCTTT
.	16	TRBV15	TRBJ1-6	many	CATSPRGGIYNSPLHF	TGTGCCACCAGCCCGAGGGGGGGTATCTATAATTCACCCCTCCACTTT
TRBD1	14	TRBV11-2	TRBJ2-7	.	CASSQGTGAREQYF	TGTGCCAGCAGCCAAGGGACAGGGGCTCGTGAGCAGTACTTC
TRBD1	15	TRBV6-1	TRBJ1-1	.	CASIMDRGRNTEAFF	TGTGCCAGCATCATGGACAGGGGCCGGAACACTGAAGCTTTCTTT
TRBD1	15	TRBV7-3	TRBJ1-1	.	CASSLWAGGRTEAFF	TGTGCCAGCAGCTTATGGGCAGGGGGCAGGACTGAAGCTTTCTTT
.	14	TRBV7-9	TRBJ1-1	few	CASTTDRERTEAFF	TGTGCCAGCACGACAGATCGGGAGAGGACTGAAGCTTTCTTT
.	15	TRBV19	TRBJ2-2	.	CASSSQGRNTGELFF	TGTGCCAGTAGCAGCCAGGGTAGGAACACCGGGGAGCTGTTTTTT
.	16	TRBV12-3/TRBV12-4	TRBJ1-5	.	CASSPPGYIRNQPQHF	TGTGCCAGCAGCCCCCCCGGGTATATTCGCAATCAGCCCCAGCATTTT
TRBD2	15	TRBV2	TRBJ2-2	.	CASSVLAGVTGELFF	TGTGCCAGCAGTGTACTAGCGGGGGTTACCGGGGAGCTGTTTTTT
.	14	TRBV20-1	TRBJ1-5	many	CSAGGRISNQPQHF	TGCAGTGCCGGGGGACGGATTAGCAATCAGCCCCAGCATTTT
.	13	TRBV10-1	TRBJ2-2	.	CASRDPNTGELFF	TGCGCCAGCCGGGACCCTAACACCGGGGAGCTGTTTTTT
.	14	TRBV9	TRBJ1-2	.	CASSDQRGDYGYTF	TGTGCCAGCAGCGACCAACGGGGGGACTATGGCTACACCTTC
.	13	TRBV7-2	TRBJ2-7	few	CASRTGQTYEQYF	TGTGCCAGCAGGACCGGACAGACTTACGAGCAGTACTTC
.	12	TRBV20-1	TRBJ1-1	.	CSARGRATEAFF	TGCAGTGCTAGAGGCAGGGCTACTGAAGCTTTCTTT
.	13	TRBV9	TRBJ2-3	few	CASSQPGVVTQYF	TGTGCCAGCAGCCAGCCAGGGGTGGTAACGCAGTATTTT
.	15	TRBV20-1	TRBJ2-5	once	CSARPRRQSRETQYF	TGCAGTGCTCGACCACGGAGGCAGAGCCGAGAGACCCAGTACTTC
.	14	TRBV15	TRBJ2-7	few	CATSRGAGWYEQYF	TGTGCCACCAGCAGAGGAGCCGGGTGGTACGAGCAGTACTTC
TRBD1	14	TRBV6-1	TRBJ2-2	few	CASSPGQGYRELFF	TGTGCCAGCAGCCCGGGACAGGGTTACAGGGAGCTGTTTTTT
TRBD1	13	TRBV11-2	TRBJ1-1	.	CASSFGRGFEAFF	TGTGCCAGCAGCTTCGGCAGGGGGTTCGAAGCTTTCTTT
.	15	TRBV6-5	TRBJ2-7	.	CASSYSVGQGALGYF	.
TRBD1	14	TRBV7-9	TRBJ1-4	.	CASDDSGGDEKLFF	TGTGCCAGCGATGATTCAGGGGGGGATGAAAAACTGTTTTTT
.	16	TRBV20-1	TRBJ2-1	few	CSALAQAGISYNEQFF	TGCAGTGCTCTTGCGCAGGCGGGAATCTCCTACAATGAGCAGTTCTTC
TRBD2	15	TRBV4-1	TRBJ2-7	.	CASSQTSGSIGEQYF	TGCGCCAGCAGCCAGACTAGCGGGAGTATCGGCGAGCAGTACTTC
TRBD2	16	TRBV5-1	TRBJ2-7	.	CASSAGTSGSSYEQYF	TGCGCCAGCAGCGCCGGGACTAGCGGTAGCTCCTACGAGCAGTACTTC
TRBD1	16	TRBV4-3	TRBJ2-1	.	CASSLGITTGDNEQFF	TGCGCCAGCAGCCTTGGGATAACTACAGGGGACAATGAGCAGTTCTTC
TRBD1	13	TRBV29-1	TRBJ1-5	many	CSVGQGNLWPQHF	TGCAGCGTCGGACAGGGGAATTTATGGCCCCAGCATTTT
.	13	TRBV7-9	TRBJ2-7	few	CASRRGRTYEQYF	TGTGCCAGCAGACGCGGGCGTACCTACGAGCAGTACTTC
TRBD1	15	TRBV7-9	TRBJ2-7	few	CASSLPDRGIYEQYF	TGTGCCAGCAGCTTACCCGACAGGGGAATCTACGAGCAGTACTTC
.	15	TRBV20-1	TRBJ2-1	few	CSARGFPGSYNEQFF	TGCAGTGCTAGAGGCTTCCCGGGGTCCTACAATGAGCAGTTCTTC